What follows are 30 T cell receptor beta chains derived from one specimen sequenced in a study of cytomegalovirus exposure and HLA in healthy donors. Researchers ran the PCR with 60 Vbeta and 13 Jbeta primers. Assay used: immunoSEQ multiplex PCR; TCRdb lists only in-frame clones, some missing. Here the sample spans fewer than 200,000 clones, 65% to 80% being singletons. The sample was PBMCs. Receptors were obtained from a man between 35 and 55 years old in good health and CMV-seronegative.

The rearrangement joins TRBV6-5 to TRBJ2-1; TRBD2 matches at 8 bases. V trimming: 1 base; J trimming: 8 bases; junction bases outside the gene matches: 7. The CDR3 runs 15 residues. In germline, CDR1 is MNHEY, CDR2 SVGAGI. The CDR3 loop reads CASSYLLAGIDEQFF. The CDR3 nucleotides read TGTGCCAGCAGTTACTTGCTAGCGGGTATTGATGAGCAGTTCTTC.

The V call is TRBV7-6, the J call TRBJ2-2, with D maybe TRBD2 (5 bases). This CDR3 contains 15 residues. The germline CDR1 and CDR2 sequences are SGHVS and FNYEAQ. Trimming removed 6 bases from V and 6 bases from J, with 17 bases in between. The chain's CDR3 is CASSSQPSKAGELFF. The DNA of the CDR3 is TGTGCCAGCAGTTCCCAACCTAGCAAAGCCGGGGAGCTGTTTTTT.

The chain employs TRBV5-1 and TRBJ2-7, with 8 bases identical to TRBD1. The germline gives CDR1 SGHRS, CDR2 YFSETQ. V lost 6 bases and J lost 7; bases outside the gene matches: 15. CDR3 length: 15 residues. The CDR3 region is CASIPTGEAAEEQYF. DNA of the CDR3: TGCGCCAGCATCCCGACAGGGGAGGCGGCCGAAGAGCAGTACTTC.

In nucleotides, the CDR3 is TGTGCCAGCAGCTTAGGGGGCGCGGGCACTGAAGCTTTCTTT. Translation: CASSLGGAGTEAFF. J is TRBJ1-1 and V is TRBV5-4; TRBD1 agrees at 7 bases. Per the germline V gene, CDR1 is SGHNT and CDR2 is YYREEE (reference sequence). V was pared by 2 bases and J by 4 bases, with 5 bases of the junction left unmatched. The CDR3 is 14 residues long.

CDR3 sequence: CASSSNYRTGFGYTF. CDR3 coding DNA: TGTGCCAGCAGCTCAAACTATCGGACAGGGTTTGGCTACACCTTC. The V call is TRBV5-4, the J call TRBJ1-2, with 8 positions matching TRBD1. V lost 3 bases, J lost 7 bases, and 11 bases stayed unmatched. This CDR3 region has 15 residues. Per the germline V gene, CDR1 is SGHNT and CDR2 is YYREEE (reference sequence).

The gene calls are TRBV7-6 and TRBJ1-1; D is uncertain. The CDR3 covers 13 residues. Germline V gene lookup returns CDR1 SGHVS and CDR2 FNYEAQ. V gave up 5 bases and J gave up 1 base, with 8 bases separating them. In nucleotides, the CDR3 is TGTGCCAGCAGCCTCAGACAGAACACTGAAGCTTTCTTT. It is translated as CASSLRQNTEAFF.

The chain combines TRBV7-2 with TRBJ1-1; D is perhaps TRBD1 (6 bases). The CDR3 covers 14 residues. Per germline, CDR1 SGHTA and CDR2 FQGNSA. V lost 5 bases, J lost 0 bases, and 10 bases lay in between. This CDR3 reads CASSPQGLNTEAFF. The CDR3 region has the DNA TGTGCCAGCAGCCCTCAGGGGTTGAACACTGAAGCTTTCTTT. The whole variable domain, filled in from reference TRBV7-2 and TRBJ1-1, reads GAGVSQSPSNKVTEKGKDVELRCDPISGHTALYWYRQSLGQGLEFLIYFQGNSAPDKSGLPSDRFSAERTGGSVSTLTIQRTQQEDSAVYLCASSPQGLNTEAFFGQGTRLTVV.

The rearrangement links TRBV9 to TRBJ1-5; TRBD1 aligns across 10 bases. This CDR3 region has 14 residues. Germline V gene lookup returns CDR1 SGDLS and CDR2 YYNGEE. Trimming took 4 bases from V and 6 from J; bases not matched to a gene: 4. The CDR3 sequence is CASSLGTGVQPQHF. CDR3 DNA sequence: TGTGCCAGCAGCCTTGGGACAGGGGTTCAGCCCCAGCATTTT.

The count of this clone is one. The V gene is TRBV6-1, the J gene TRBJ2-7; possible D gene TRBD2, 6 bases. Between the trimmed V and J ends, which lost 8 bases and 1 base, there was a span of 15 bases. Germline lookup yields CDR1 MNHNS and CDR2 SASEGT. The CDR3 is 14 residues long. The CDR3 is CASGEEGLSYEQYF. DNA of the CDR3: TGTGCCAGCGGAGAGGAGGGACTTTCCTACGAGCAGTACTTC.

This clone was seen only a few times. The chain recombines TRBV5-1 with TRBJ1-1; perhaps TRBD1 as D (5 bases). The CDR3 spans 17 residues. Germline CDR1 reads SGHRS; CDR2 reads YFSETQ. V gave up 0 bases and J gave up 1 base, with 16 bases separating them. The CDR3 sequence: CASSLAGARGTNTEAFF. CDR3 DNA: TGCGCCAGCAGCTTGGCCGGGGCTCGGGGGACGAACACTGAAGCTTTCTTT.

This chain joins TRBV6-4 and TRBJ2-1, with TRBD2 matching 14 bases. V shed 5 bases, J shed 6 bases, and the junction held 3 bases outside the gene matches. The CDR3 is 15 amino acids. Germline V gene data show CDR1 as MRHNA and CDR2 as SNTAGT. The CDR3 loop is CASSKGTSGGNEQFF. The CDR3 DNA reads TGTGCCAGCAGTAAAGGGACTAGCGGGGGCAATGAGCAGTTCTTC.

This clone was detected only a few times. This chain uses TRBV10-3 with TRBJ2-7; TRBD2 is a possible D gene (6 bases). CDR3 length equals 12 residues. Trimming stripped 3 bases from V and 7 bases from J, with 10 bases between. In germline, CDR1 is ENHRY, CDR2 SYGVKD. The CDR3 loop reads CAISDPRGEQYF. The CDR3 DNA is TGTGCCATCAGTGACCCCCGGGGGGAGCAGTACTTC.

The J gene is TRBJ2-2, the V gene TRBV9; D possibly corresponds to TRBD1 (6 bases). Germline V gene data show CDR1 as SGDLS and CDR2 as YYNGEE. V gave up 4 bases and J gave up 0 bases, with 10 bases separating them. The CDR3 contains 15 residues. The CDR3 loop is CASSSRTANTGELFF. CDR3 nucleotides: TGTGCCAGCAGCAGTCGGACAGCGAACACCGGGGAGCTGTTTTTT. Combining the CDR3 with reference TRBV9 and TRBJ2-2 gives the whole variable domain DSGVTQTPKHLITATGQRVTLRCSPRSGDLSVYWYQQSLDQGLQFLIQYYNGEERAKGNILERFSAQQFPDLHSELNLSSLELGDSALYFCASSSRTANTGELFFGEGSRLTVL.

The rearrangement uses TRBV7-3 and TRBJ2-5; tentative D call: TRBD2 (5 bases). This CDR3 comprises 13 residues. Germline values: CDR1 SGHTA, CDR2 FQGTGA. Deletions cut 3 bases from V and 5 bases from J, with 10 bases between. Here the CDR3 DNA reads TGTGCCAGCAGCTTCGGACTCGACGAGACCCAGTACTTC. Translation gives CASSFGLDETQYF. Using reference TRBV7-3 and TRBJ2-5 for the parts outside the CDR3, the full variable domain is GAGVSQTPSNKVTEKGKYVELRCDPISGHTALYWYRQSLGQGPEFLIYFQGTGAADDSGLPNDRFFAVRPEGSVSTLKIQRTERGDSAVYLCASSFGLDETQYFGPGTRLLVL.

This chain links TRBV30 with TRBJ1-2, with a weak D call TRBD1 (6 bases). CDR1 and CDR2 from the germline V gene are GTSNPN and SVGIG (reference sequence). V dropped 0 bases and J dropped 2 bases, with 10 bases sitting between them. The CDR3 totals 14 residues. CDR3 sequence (DNA): TGTGCCTGGAGTGTCGGACAGAGAAACTATGGCTACACCTTC. Its protein is CAWSVGQRNYGYTF.

This clone has just one count. This chain uses TRBV18 with TRBJ1-1; 7 bases are a match to TRBD1. Germline V gene lookup returns CDR1 KGHSH and CDR2 LQKENI. CDR3 length: 15 residues. The V and J ends lost 2 bases and 7 bases, in that order; junction bases with no gene match: 10. CDR3 DNA sequence: TGTGCCAGCTCACCAAGTCCAGGGGGAGCCGATGAAGCTTTCTTT. Protein product: CASSPSPGGADEAFF.

The chain uses TRBV7-9 and TRBJ1-4; 8 nucleotides agree with TRBD1. V was clipped by 5 bases and J by 8 bases; unmatched bases: 7. The CDR3 totals 14 residues. Per germline, CDR1 SEHNR and CDR2 FQNEAQ (reference sequence). The CDR3 region has the DNA TGTGCCAGCAGCACGGACAGGGAGTGGGAAAAACTGTTTTTT. The encoded protein is CASSTDREWEKLFF.

The chain employs TRBV5-1 and TRBJ2-3; D is undetermined. V gave up 0 bases and J gave up 6 bases, with 2 bases separating them. The CDR3 spans 11 residues. From germline, CDR1 is SGHRS and CDR2 YFSETQ. CDR3 amino acids: CASSLADTQYF. CDR3 bases: TGCGCCAGCAGCTTGGCTGATACGCAGTATTTT.

The J gene is TRBJ2-7, the V gene TRBV7-2, with D maybe TRBD2 (6 bases). V dropped 0 bases and J dropped 0 bases, with 18 bases sitting between them. The CDR3 covers 18 residues. Per the germline V gene, CDR1 is SGHTA and CDR2 is FQGNSA. The CDR3 DNA follows: TGTGCCAGCAGCTTAGCGCCCCCCCAAAAGCGGGCCTCCTACGAGCAGTACTTC. Translated, it gives CASSLAPPQKRASYEQYF.

The V call is TRBV5-1, the J call TRBJ2-3; weak D call: TRBD1 (10 bases). CDR1 and CDR2 from the germline V gene are SGHRS and YFSETQ. V shed 8 bases and J shed 6 bases, with 43 bases lying between them. This CDR3 region has 22 residues. The CDR3 DNA reads TGCGCCAGTACGCCCGGGACAGGGGAGAGGGGTGCGATAGCGGGGGAGCAGGATACGCAGTATTTT. Protein sequence: CASTPGTGERGAIAGEQDTQYF.

This clone showed up just a few times. The CDR3 protein is CASSPGQMNTEAFF. DNA for the CDR3: TGTGCCAGCAGCCCGGGACAGATGAACACTGAAGCTTTCTTT. The V call is TRBV7-2, the J call TRBJ1-1; 7 nucleotides agree with TRBD1. CDR1 and CDR2 (germline): SGHTA, FQGNSA. The J segment lost 0 bases and the V segment lost 5 bases, leaving 3 bases of the junction unmatched. This CDR3 has 14 residues.

This clone was counted only a few times. This chain uses TRBV4-2 with TRBJ2-1, with D maybe TRBD1 (5 bases). From germline, CDR1 is LGHNA and CDR2 YNFKEQ. The CDR3 has 13 residues. The V end was cut by 4 bases, the J end by 4 bases, with 8 bases between. CDR3 bases: TGTGCCAGCAGCCGGACACGTTACAATGAGCAGTTCTTC. This translates into CASSRTRYNEQFF.

This clone has more than one count but fewer than ten. The chain is built from TRBV30 and TRBJ2-5; D gene unclear. The J call may be wrong; the DNA end is better matched by TRBJ2-7. The CDR3 length is 11 residues. Germline-derived CDR1 and CDR2 are GTSNPN and SVGIG (reference sequence). The DNA for the CDR3 is TGTGCCTGGAGTGCTCAAAGCGAGCAGTACTTC. Protein sequence: CAWSAQSEQYF.

The V call is TRBV6-1, the J call TRBJ1-2; TRBD1 is a possible D gene (6 bases). The CDR3 length is 12 residues. V gave up 5 bases and J gave up 5 bases, with 9 bases separating them. Per germline, CDR1 MNHNS and CDR2 SASEGT. CDR3 region: CASSRTDYGYTF. The CDR3 DNA reads TGTGCCAGCAGTAGGACAGATTATGGCTACACCTTC.

This chain uses TRBV19 with TRBJ1-1; D call uncertain. The CDR3 sequence is 14 residues long. Trimming cost V 7 bases and J 0 bases, with 12 bases left between them. The germline V gene has CDR1 LNHDA and CDR2 SQIVND (reference sequence). Written as DNA, the CDR3 is TGTGCCAGTAACCTGGGCAGGATGAACACTGAAGCTTTCTTT. This encodes CASNLGRMNTEAFF.

The chain uses TRBV7-9 and TRBJ2-5; TRBD1 matches 8 bases. CDR1 SEHNR and CDR2 FQNEAQ come from the germline V gene (reference sequence). With V trimmed by 2 bases and J by 7 bases, 6 bases remained unmatched. The CDR3 is 14 residues long. CDR3 bases: TGTGCCAGCAGCTTACTCACAGGGGGAGCGACCCAGTACTTC. Translation: CASSLLTGGATQYF.

This clone was seen a few times. Sequence at one end of the junction differs from germline and may be a read error. The V call is TRBV11-3, the J call TRBJ2-3; D possibly corresponds to TRBD1 (6 bases). The CDR3 extends over 16 amino acids. CDR1 and CDR2 (germline): SGHNT, YENEEA. Written as DNA, the CDR3 is TGTGCCAGCAGCTCGAAGACAGGATTGGGCACGGATACGCAGTATTTT. This gives the protein CASSSKTGLGTDTQYF.

The chain couples TRBV2 to TRBJ2-1; 8 positions agree with TRBD2. Unmatched junction bases numbered 9, after V lost 9 bases and J lost 5 bases. This CDR3 is built from 14 residues. CDR1 is SNHLY and CDR2 is FYNNEI in the germline V gene. CDR3 residues: CARSTGTSHNEQFF. For the CDR3, the DNA is TGTGCCAGGTCTACCGGGACTAGTCACAATGAGCAGTTCTTC.

V usage is TRBV29-1 and J usage is TRBJ2-1; 7 positions match TRBD2. Germline assignment: CDR1 SQVTM and CDR2 ANQGSEA. Trimming cost V 8 bases and J 0 bases; bases outside gene matches: 10. The CDR3 is 15 residues long. In nucleotides, the CDR3 is TGCAGCACCCAAGGGGAGGGAGGCTCCTACAATGAGCAGTTCTTC. As protein: CSTQGEGGSYNEQFF.

The chain combines TRBV5-8 with TRBJ2-7; TRBD1 agrees at 8 bases. The CDR3 sequence is 14 residues long. Unmatched junction bases numbered 0, after V lost 0 bases and J lost 1 base. CDR1 is SGHTS and CDR2 is YDEGEE in the germline V gene. The CDR3, as DNA: TGTGCCAGCAGCTTGGGACAGGGGTCCTACGAGCAGTACTTC. This gives the protein CASSLGQGSYEQYF.